A selection of T cell receptor beta chains follows, all from one sample in a study of T cell responses to AZD1222 COVID-19 vaccine. The assay was immunoSEQ multiplex PCR, and TCRdb's table has in-frame clones only and misses some. The sample carries roughly 140,000 clones, around nine tenths recorded once. Sample: peripheral blood, taken on day 0 of AZD1222 vaccination. The receptor source for this set is an adult in good health. CDR3s include the opening cysteine and the closing phenylalanine or tryptophan. The D gene is left open where the match is weak. Some rows mark clone size as missing; the rest say once, few, many or name a class of expanded clone.

clone_size j_call v_call d_call cdr3_aa cdr3_nt
many TRBJ2-3 TRBV24-1 . CATSDLMGTDTQYF TGTGCCACCAGTGACCTTATGGGGACAGATACGCAGTATTTT
. TRBJ2-7 TRBV21-1 . CASSKAGPTYEQYF TGTGCCAGCAGCAAAGCGGGACCGACCTACGAGCAGTACTTC
. TRBJ2-1 TRBV7-2 . CASSPAWGGINNEQFF TGTGCCAGCAGCCCGGCTTGGGGGGGCATAAACAATGAGCAGTTCTTC
. TRBJ1-1 TRBV12-3/TRBV12-4 . CASSLSLYTEAFF TGTGCCAGCAGTTTATCCTTGTACACTGAAGCTTTCTTT
. TRBJ1-6 TRBV28 TRBD1 CASTLLGQGAAPLHF TGTGCCAGCACCCTCCTGGGACAGGGTGCGGCACCCCTCCACTTT
. TRBJ1-5 TRBV5-4 . CASSLTGAGGNQPQHF TGTGCCAGCAGCCTGACCGGAGCCGGGGGCAATCAGCCCCAGCATTTT
. TRBJ2-7 TRBV15 TRBD2 CATSRDASGSYEQYF TGTGCCACCAGCAGAGATGCTAGCGGGAGCTACGAGCAGTACTTC
. TRBJ2-7 TRBV27 TRBD1 CASSRTGTTYEQYF TGTGCCAGCAGTCGGACAGGGACAACCTACGAGCAGTACTTC
. TRBJ2-7 TRBV4-1 . CASSQEDSSYEQYF TGCGCCAGCAGCCAAGAAGACAGCTCCTACGAGCAGTACTTC
. TRBJ1-4 TRBV20-1 . CSASPGDEKLFF TGCAGTGCTAGTCCCGGGGATGAAAAACTGTTTTTT
. TRBJ1-5 TRBV28 TRBD1 CASSLGQEVYSNQPQHF TGTGCCAGCAGTTTGGGACAGGAGGTCTATAGCAATCAGCCCCAGCATTTT
. TRBJ1-2 TRBV7-9 . CASSSQAYGYTF TGTGCCAGCAGCTCACAAGCCTATGGCTACACCTTC
. TRBJ1-2 TRBV7-8 . CASSLANQGGYGYTF TGTGCCAGCAGCTTAGCGAACCAGGGCGGCTATGGCTACACCTTC
. TRBJ2-1 TRBV3-1/TRBV3-2 . CASSQENNEQFF TGTGCCAGCAGCCAAGAGAACAATGAGCAGTTCTTC
. TRBJ2-1 TRBV10-2 TRBD2 CASSFRPGLAGGRNEQFF TGCGCCAGCAGTTTCAGGCCGGGACTAGCGGGAGGTAGGAATGAGCAGTTCTTC
. TRBJ1-1 TRBV5-5 TRBD1 CASRLGDRARNTEAFF TGTGCCAGCAGATTGGGGGACAGGGCACGAAACACTGAAGCTTTCTTT